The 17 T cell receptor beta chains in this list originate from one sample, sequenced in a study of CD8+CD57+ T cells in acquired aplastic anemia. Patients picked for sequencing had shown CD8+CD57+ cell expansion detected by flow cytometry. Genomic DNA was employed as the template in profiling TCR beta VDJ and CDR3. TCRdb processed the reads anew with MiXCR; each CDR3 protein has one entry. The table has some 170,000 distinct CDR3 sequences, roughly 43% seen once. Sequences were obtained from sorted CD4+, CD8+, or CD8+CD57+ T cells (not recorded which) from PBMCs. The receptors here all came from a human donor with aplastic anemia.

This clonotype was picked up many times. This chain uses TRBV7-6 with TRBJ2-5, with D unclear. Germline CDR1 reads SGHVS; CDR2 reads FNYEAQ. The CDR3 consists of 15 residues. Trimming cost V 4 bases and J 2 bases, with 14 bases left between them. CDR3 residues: CASSSTGSPQETQYF. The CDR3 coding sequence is TGTGCCAGCAGCTCAACCGGGTCCCCGCAAGAGACCCAGTACTTC.

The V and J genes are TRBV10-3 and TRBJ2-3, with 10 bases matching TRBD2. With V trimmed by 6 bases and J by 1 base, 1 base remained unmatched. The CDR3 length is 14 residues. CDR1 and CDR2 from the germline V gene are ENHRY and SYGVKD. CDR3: CAIRSGGGTDTQYF. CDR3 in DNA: TGTGCCATCAGGAGCGGGGGGGGCACAGATACGCAGTATTTT.

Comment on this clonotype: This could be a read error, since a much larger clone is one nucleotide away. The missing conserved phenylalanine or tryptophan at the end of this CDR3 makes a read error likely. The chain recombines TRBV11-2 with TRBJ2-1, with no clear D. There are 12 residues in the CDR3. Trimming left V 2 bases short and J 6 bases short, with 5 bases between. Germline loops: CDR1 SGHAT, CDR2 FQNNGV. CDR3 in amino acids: CASSLQGNEQFL. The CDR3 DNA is TGTGCCAGCAGCTTACAAGGCAATGAGCAGTTCCTC.

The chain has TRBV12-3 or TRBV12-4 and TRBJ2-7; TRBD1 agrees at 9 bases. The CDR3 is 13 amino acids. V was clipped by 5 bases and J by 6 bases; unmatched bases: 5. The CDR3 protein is CASSPGTGIEQYF. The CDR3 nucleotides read TGTGCCAGCAGTCCCGGGACAGGGATCGAGCAGTACTTC.

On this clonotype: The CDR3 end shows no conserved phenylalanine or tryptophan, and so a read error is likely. The CDR3 region has the DNA TGTGCCAGCAGCGAACAGGCGATCTCCTACGAGCAGTACTTA. Translated: CASSEQAISYEQYL. This rearrangement joins TRBV7-2 to TRBJ2-7, with TRBD1 as a possible D gene (5 bases). The CDR3 is made up of 14 amino acids. V shed 5 bases and J shed 0 bases, with 11 bases lying between them. Germline assignment: CDR1 SGHTA and CDR2 FQGNSA.

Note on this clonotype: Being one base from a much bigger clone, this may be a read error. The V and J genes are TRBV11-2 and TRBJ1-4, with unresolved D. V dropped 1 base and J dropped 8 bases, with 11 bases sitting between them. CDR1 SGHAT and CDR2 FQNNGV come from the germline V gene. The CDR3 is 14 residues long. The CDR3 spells CASSLATSNEKLFF. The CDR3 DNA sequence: TGTGCCAGCAGCTTAGCCACGTCGAACGAAAAACTGTTTTTT.

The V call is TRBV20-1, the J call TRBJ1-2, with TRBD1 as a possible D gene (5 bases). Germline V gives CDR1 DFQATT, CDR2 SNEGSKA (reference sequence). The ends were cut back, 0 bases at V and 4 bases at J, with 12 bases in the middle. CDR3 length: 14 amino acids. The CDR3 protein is CSARDQDTIYGYTF. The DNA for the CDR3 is TGCAGTGCTAGAGATCAGGACACGATCTATGGCTACACCTTC.

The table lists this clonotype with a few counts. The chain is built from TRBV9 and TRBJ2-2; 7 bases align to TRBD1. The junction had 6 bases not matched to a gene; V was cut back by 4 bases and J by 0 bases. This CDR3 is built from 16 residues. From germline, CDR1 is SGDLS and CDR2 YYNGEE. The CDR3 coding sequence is TGTGCCAGCAGCACCGGACAGGTTTCGAACACCGGGGAGCTGTTTTTT. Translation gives CASSTGQVSNTGELFF.

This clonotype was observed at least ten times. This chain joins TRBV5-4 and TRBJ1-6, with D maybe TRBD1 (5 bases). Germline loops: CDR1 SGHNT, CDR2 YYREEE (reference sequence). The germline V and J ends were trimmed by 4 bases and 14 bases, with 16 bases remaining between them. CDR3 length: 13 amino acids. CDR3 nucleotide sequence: TGTGCCAGCAGCACCCGGCAGGGCGCGACCCTCCACTTT. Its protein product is CASSTRQGATLHF.

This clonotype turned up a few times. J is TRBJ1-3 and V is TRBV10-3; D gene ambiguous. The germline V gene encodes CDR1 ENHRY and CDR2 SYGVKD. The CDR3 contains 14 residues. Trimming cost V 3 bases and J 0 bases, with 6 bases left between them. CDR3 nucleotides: TGTGCCATCAGTGATAGCAGCTCTGGAAACACCATATATTTT. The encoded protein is CAISDSSSGNTIYF.

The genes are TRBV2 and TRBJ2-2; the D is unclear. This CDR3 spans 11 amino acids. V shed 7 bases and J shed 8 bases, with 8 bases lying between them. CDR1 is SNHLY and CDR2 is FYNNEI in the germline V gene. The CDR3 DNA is TGTGCCAGCAAGGTGACAGGGGAGCTGTTTTTT. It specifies CASKVTGELFF.

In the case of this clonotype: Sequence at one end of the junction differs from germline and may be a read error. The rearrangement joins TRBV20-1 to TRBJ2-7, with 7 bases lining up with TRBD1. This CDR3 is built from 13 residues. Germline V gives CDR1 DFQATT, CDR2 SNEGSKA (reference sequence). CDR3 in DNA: TGTGCCCCAACAGGGGTAGGCTCCTACGAGCAGTACTTC. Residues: CAPTGVGSYEQYF.

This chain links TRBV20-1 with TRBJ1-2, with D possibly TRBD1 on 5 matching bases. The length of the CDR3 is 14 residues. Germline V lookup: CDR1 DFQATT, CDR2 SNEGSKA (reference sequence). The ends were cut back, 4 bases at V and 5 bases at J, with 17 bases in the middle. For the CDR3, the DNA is TGCAGTGCTATCAGGGAAGGGGTAATATATGGCTACACCTTC. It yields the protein CSAIREGVIYGYTF.

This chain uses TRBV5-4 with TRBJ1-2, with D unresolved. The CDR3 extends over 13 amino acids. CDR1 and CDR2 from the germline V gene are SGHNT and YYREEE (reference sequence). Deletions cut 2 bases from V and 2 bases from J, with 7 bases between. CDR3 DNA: TGTGCCAGCAGCTTTCCCTCGAACTATGGCTACACCTTC. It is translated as CASSFPSNYGYTF.

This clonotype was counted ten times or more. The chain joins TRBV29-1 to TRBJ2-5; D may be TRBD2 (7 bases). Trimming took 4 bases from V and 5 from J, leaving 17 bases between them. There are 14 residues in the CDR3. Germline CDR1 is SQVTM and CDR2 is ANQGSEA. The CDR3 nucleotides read TGCAGCGTTGTAGGGGGGGGACATGGGGAGACCCAGTACTTC. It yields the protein CSVVGGGHGETQYF.

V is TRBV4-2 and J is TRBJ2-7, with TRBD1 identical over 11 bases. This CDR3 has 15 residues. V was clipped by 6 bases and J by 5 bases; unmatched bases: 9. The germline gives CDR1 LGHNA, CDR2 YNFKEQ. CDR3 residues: CASRYRGQGADEQYF. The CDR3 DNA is TGTGCCAGCAGATATAGAGGACAGGGGGCAGACGAGCAGTACTTC.

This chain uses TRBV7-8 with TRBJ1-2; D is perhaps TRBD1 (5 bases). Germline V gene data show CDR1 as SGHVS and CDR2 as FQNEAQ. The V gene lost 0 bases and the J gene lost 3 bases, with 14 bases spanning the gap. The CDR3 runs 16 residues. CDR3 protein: CASSLADGRAYYGYTF. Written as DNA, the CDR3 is TGTGCCAGCAGCTTAGCGGATGGCAGGGCCTACTATGGCTACACCTTC. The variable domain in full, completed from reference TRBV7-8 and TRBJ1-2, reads GAGVSQSPRYKVAKRGQDVALRCDPISGHVSLFWYQQALGQGPEFLTYFQNEAQLDKSGLPSDRFFAERPEGSVSTLKIQRTQQEDSAVYLCASSLADGRAYYGYTFGSGTRLTVV.